One sample yielded the 18 T cell receptor beta chains listed below, sequenced in a study of read filtering for tumor transcriptome and immune sequencing. This library used approximately 0.4 ug RNA and molecular barcoded adaptors spanning alpha/delta and beta/gamma chains. TCRdb recomputed calls from the reads with MiXCR, one row per CDR3 protein. The table has 50,000 to 65,000 distinct CDR3 sequences, 15% to 20% seen once; the top ten hold approximately 10%. The sample consisted of a population of CD138-negative cells sorted from bone marrow. These TCRs come from a donor aged 40 or over with multiple myeloma.

Points on this clonotype: An end of the junction differs from the germline gene, which may be a read error. The chain links TRBV12-3 or TRBV12-4 to TRBJ2-5, with TRBD2 matching over 7 bases. The CDR3 runs to 13 residues. In DNA form, the CDR3 reads TGTGCCAGCAGTTTGGCTAGCGGTTTGACCCAGCACTTC. Its translation is CASSLASGLTQHF.

Remarks on this clonotype: This may come from a read error, since a much larger clone is one base off. The V and J genes are TRBV29-1 and TRBJ2-7; a weak D match, TRBD2 (5 bases). V was trimmed by 4 bases and J by 3 bases, leaving 19 bases between them. Germline CDR1 reads SQVTM; CDR2 reads ANQGSEA. The CDR3 totals 15 residues. The CDR3 region is CSVVPYGEPVYEQYF. CDR3 nucleotides: TGCAGCGTTGTCCCTTACGGGGAACCGGTCTACGAGCAGTACTTC.

Remarks on this clonotype: This likely traces to a read error, being one base from a far larger clone. The chain combines TRBV12-3 or TRBV12-4 with TRBJ1-1; no reliable D call. The J call may be incorrect, as the DNA end agrees better with TRBJ1-6. CDR3 size: 14 residues. Here the CDR3 DNA reads TGTGCCAGCAGTCCTCGGGGTGTAGATTCACCCCTCCACTTT. The encoded protein is CASSPRGVDSPLHF.

This clonotype was observed a single time. One base away lies a much larger clone, so this may be a sequencing read error. The chain uses TRBV5-6 and TRBJ2-1; 7 bases agree with TRBD2. Germline CDR1 and CDR2: SGHDT and YYEEEE. The CDR3 has 15 residues. V trimming: 1 base; J trimming: 0 bases; junction bases outside the gene matches: 1. The CDR3 DNA sequence: TGTGCCAGCAGCTTGCTAGCGGACTCCTACAATGAGCAGTTCTTC. The encoded protein is CASSLLADSYNEQFF.

The rearrangement links TRBV10-3 to TRBJ2-7; D gene uncertain. The germline gives CDR1 ENHRY, CDR2 SYGVKD. V gave up 4 bases and J gave up 1 base, with 11 bases separating them. There are 14 residues in the CDR3. The CDR3 spells CAISGSRDSYEQYF. The CDR3 nucleotides are TGTGCCATCAGTGGAAGTAGGGATTCCTACGAGCAGTACTTC.

This clonotype was recorded many times. The CDR3 nucleotides read TGTGCCAGCTCACCAATGACAGGGGGAGGCACAGATACGCAGTATTTT. Encoded protein: CASSPMTGGGTDTQYF. The chain is built from TRBV18 and TRBJ2-3; 9 bases match TRBD1. Germline values: CDR1 KGHSH, CDR2 LQKENI. The CDR3 sequence is 16 residues long. V shed 2 bases, J shed 1 base, and the junction held 4 bases outside the gene matches.

This clonotype was seen a handful of times. V is TRBV30 and J is TRBJ2-3, with a weak D call TRBD2 (6 bases). V lost 1 base and J lost 3, with 8 bases in between. CDR1 GTSNPN and CDR2 SVGIG come from the germline V gene (reference sequence). The CDR3 has 13 residues. CDR3 sequence: CAWSGGGTDTQYF. The CDR3 DNA reads as TGTGCCTGGAGTGGTGGGGGGACAGATACGCAGTATTTT.

This clonotype has ten or more counts. The rearrangement joins TRBV12-3 or TRBV12-4 to TRBJ2-7; 8 bases fit TRBD1. This CDR3 comprises 13 residues. V was pared by 5 bases and J by 5 bases, with 5 bases of the junction left unmatched. CDR3: CASSMDRAHEQYF. The CDR3 bases are TGTGCCAGCAGTATGGACAGGGCACACGAGCAGTACTTC.

Comment on this clonotype: A much larger clone differs from this one at a single base, so this may be a read error. The V call is TRBV5-1, the J call TRBJ2-2, with D tentatively TRBD2 (6 bases). This CDR3 has 17 residues. The germline gives CDR1 SGHRS, CDR2 YFSETQ. Trimming stripped 3 bases from V and 1 base from J, with 16 bases between. The CDR3 spells CASSSGLDTGNTGELFF. Written as DNA, the CDR3 is TGCGCCAGCAGCTCGGGACTCGACACCGGGAACACCGGGGAGCTGTTTTTT.

This clonotype was counted ten times or more. The gene calls are TRBV6-6 and TRBJ2-1, with 8 bases that match TRBD1. Germline lookup yields CDR1 MNHNY and CDR2 SVGAGI (reference sequence). The CDR3 extends over 14 amino acids. V was pared by 4 bases and J by 7 bases, with 6 bases of the junction left unmatched. CDR3 loop: CASSFGQGGNEQFF. The CDR3 coding sequence is TGTGCCAGCAGTTTCGGACAGGGCGGGAATGAGCAGTTCTTC.

This clonotype was seen repeatedly, ten times or more. The J gene is TRBJ2-1, the V gene TRBV7-2, with 11 nucleotides matching TRBD2. Germline V gene data show CDR1 as SGHTA and CDR2 as FQGNSA. J was trimmed by 13 bases and V by 4 bases; bases with no gene match: 15. The CDR3 has 16 amino acids. CDR3 sequence: CASSSRTSGQLEKQFF. CDR3 coding DNA: TGTGCCAGCAGCTCCCGGACTAGCGGGCAGCTAGAAAAACAGTTCTTC.

This clonotype occurred many times. The chain joins TRBV3-1 to TRBJ2-7, with D hard to call. CDR3 size: 14 residues. Trimming took 3 bases from V and 5 from J, leaving 14 bases between them. CDR1 and CDR2 from the germline V gene are LGHDT and YNNKEL (reference sequence). In nucleotides, the CDR3 is TGTGCCAGCAGCCACGGATCCCTCCGCGACGAGCAGTACTTC. Encoded protein: CASSHGSLRDEQYF.

This clonotype was observed many times. The chain uses TRBV21-1 and TRBJ1-2; the table's D call, TRBD1, has no DNA check behind it. TRBV21-1 is designated a pseudogene. The CDR3 sequence is 12 residues long. In DNA form, the CDR3 reads TGTGCCAGCAGGAGGGGATACTATGGCTACACCTTC. Encoded protein: CASRRGYYGYTF.

This clonotype has a count of ten or more. This chain joins TRBV28 and TRBJ1-2; perhaps TRBD1 as D (5 bases). CDR3 length equals 13 residues. V was cut by 2 bases and J by 4 bases, with 8 bases left in between. Germline V gene data show CDR1 as MDHEN and CDR2 as SYDVKM. The CDR3: CASSLRTTYGYTF. CDR3 in DNA: TGTGCCAGCAGTTTAAGGACAACCTATGGCTACACCTTC.

In the case of this clonotype: Since a much larger clone is just one base distant, this may be a read error. The V gene is TRBV11-3, the J gene TRBJ2-6, with D possibly matching TRBD1 (6 bases). This CDR3 contains 21 residues. The germline V gene has CDR1 SGHNT and CDR2 YENEEA. CDR3 loop: CASSLVFWGRDLSSGANALTF. CDR3 DNA: TGTGCCAGCAGCTTAGTTTTCTGGGGGCGCGACTTAAGCTCTGGGGCCAACGCCCTGACTTTC.

The chain recombines TRBV29-1 with TRBJ2-5; maybe TRBD1 (5 bases). The V gene's germline CDR1 is SQVTM and CDR2 ANQGSEA. The CDR3 length is 13 residues. Trimming removed 3 bases at V and 1 base at J, with 9 bases between. CDR3 protein: CSVDFQGQETQYF. CDR3 coding DNA: TGCAGCGTTGATTTCCAGGGCCAAGAGACCCAGTACTTC.

This clonotype was counted a few times. The V gene is TRBV19, the J gene TRBJ1-5; 9 bases agree with TRBD1. The CDR3 spans 17 residues. The germline gives CDR1 LNHDA, CDR2 SQIVND (reference sequence). Trimming cost V 3 bases and J 4 bases; bases outside gene matches: 10. The CDR3: CASSMSGTGLKNQPQHF. The CDR3 DNA sequence: TGTGCCAGTAGTATGAGCGGGACAGGGCTAAAAAATCAGCCCCAGCATTTT. The full variable domain, rest sourced from reference TRBV19 and TRBJ1-5, is DGGITQSPKYLFRKEGQNVTLSCEQNLNHDAMYWYRQDPGQGLRLIYYSQIVNDFQKGDIAEGYSVSREKKESFPLTVTSAQKNPTAFYLCASSMSGTGLKNQPQHFGDGTRLSIL.

This clonotype has at least ten counts. This chain uses TRBV6-5 with TRBJ2-7, with TRBD2 matching 10 bases. The J segment lost 7 bases and the V segment lost 5 bases, leaving 8 bases of the junction unmatched. The CDR3 extends over 14 amino acids. Germline-derived CDR1 and CDR2 are MNHEY and SVGAGI. The CDR3 sequence: CASSQAGGPWEQYF. The CDR3 nucleotides read TGTGCCAGCAGTCAAGCGGGAGGGCCATGGGAGCAGTACTTC.